This T cell receptor (beta chain) was documented in a study of blood T cells in healthy people across ages. Overall study context: Capturing about one barcoded beta molecule per two T cells was achieved by template switching.

The V gene end was trimmed by 5 bases and the J gene end by 8 bases; junction bases not matched to a gene: 11. This CDR3 spans 16 amino acids. The germline CDR1 and CDR2 sequences are SGHRS and YFSETQ. The second PCR ran roughly 7 to 11 cycles with a sample-barcoded 5' primer and J-beta primers. The template-switch adaptor was a 5' adaptor with 12 random nucleotides. It tagged each cDNA molecule. Each CDR3 protein is one row after TCRdb ran MiXCR on the 5' RACE reads. This sample has under 800,000 distinct CDR3 sequences, with roughly 20% found just once. This clonotype was found a few times. The antigen is undetermined. Study results and limitations: Naive T cell percentage by flow cytometry tracked strongly with beta diversity. Across the age range, TCR beta diversity per million T cells fell in a roughly linear way.

The rearrangement links TRBV5-1 to TRBJ2-1; 12 bases are shared with TRBD2. This TCR derives from a man between 65 and 85 years old in good health. The sequenced sample was blood. The CDR3 protein is CASSTKMTSGSYEQFF. CDR3 nucleotide sequence: TGCGCCAGCAGTACTAAGATGACTAGCGGGAGTTATGAGCAGTTCTTC.